Presented here are 14 T cell receptor beta chains from one specimen sequenced in a study of T cell changes during pregnancy in multiple sclerosis. Assay used: immunoSEQ multiplex PCR; TCRdb lists only in-frame clones, some missing. The data hold tens of thousands of clones, with 90% observed a single time. Specimen: peripheral blood, collected in the first trimester of pregnancy. The receptors were gathered from a female donor in good health, enrolled as a control in a pregnancy study.

The chain uses TRBV5-8 and TRBJ2-3; D gene ambiguous. Germline-derived CDR1 and CDR2 are SGHTS and YDEGEE. The V end was cut by 4 bases, the J end by 6 bases, with 21 bases between. The CDR3 extends over 16 amino acids. The CDR3 DNA follows: TGTGCCAGCAGCCCTCACCCTCGACCGGCAGCGGATACGCAGTATTTT. Translating it yields CASSPHPRPAADTQYF.

V and J are TRBV10-2 and TRBJ1-5, with TRBD1 matching over 8 bases. CDR3 length: 13 amino acids. V was clipped by 7 bases and J by 7 bases; unmatched bases: 6. From germline, CDR1 is WSHSY and CDR2 SAAADI. The CDR3 loop is CASTGQGGQPQHF. The DNA for the CDR3 is TGCGCCAGCACAGGACAGGGAGGGCAGCCCCAGCATTTT.

V gene TRBV6-5 combines with J gene TRBJ2-7; no firm D call. CDR1 is MNHEY, CDR2 SVGAGI, per germline. The V end lost 8 bases, the J end lost 0 bases, and 5 bases lay between the germline ends. This CDR3 has 11 amino acids. CDR3 nucleotide sequence: TGTGCCAGCGGCTCCTCCTACGAGCAGTACTTC. Translating gives CASGSSYEQYF.

This chain links TRBV7-2 with TRBJ2-1; TRBD1 matches 9 bases. This CDR3 comprises 16 residues. V lost 1 base, J lost 7 bases, and 8 bases stayed unmatched. Germline V gene sequence: CDR1 SGHTA, CDR2 FQGNSA. DNA of the CDR3: TGTGCCAGCAGCTTAGGTCGAGGGACAGGGATTAATGAGCAGTTCTTC. It translates to CASSLGRGTGINEQFF.

The chain couples TRBV27 to TRBJ2-7; 8 bases agree with TRBD1. V gave up 4 bases and J gave up 2 bases; unmatched junction bases: 7. This CDR3 comprises 15 residues. Per the germline V gene, CDR1 is MNHEY and CDR2 is SMNVEV (reference sequence). CDR3: CASSSLRTGPYEQYF. CDR3 nucleotide sequence: TGTGCCAGCAGTTCCCTTCGGACAGGGCCCTACGAGCAGTACTTC.

This chain connects TRBV11-3 to TRBJ1-3; 7 positions agree with TRBD1. Germline trimming cut 5 bases from V and 2 bases from J; bases unmatched to any gene: 3. This CDR3 is 14 amino acids long. Germline CDR1 reads SGHNT; CDR2 reads YENEEA. The CDR3 reads CASSPTGAGNTIYF. In DNA form, the CDR3 reads TGTGCCAGCAGCCCTACAGGGGCTGGAAACACCATATATTTT.

This clone occurred a few times. This chain connects TRBV5-4 to TRBJ2-5, with D possibly matching TRBD2 (6 bases). Trimming shortened V by 5 bases and J by 5 bases, and 19 bases separated the two germline ends. CDR3 length equals 15 residues. CDR1 is SGHNT, CDR2 YYREEE, per germline (reference sequence). CDR3 sequence reads: CASSLNRAGRETQYF. In nucleotides, the CDR3 is TGTGCCAGCAGTCTTAACCGAGCGGGCCGGGAGACCCAGTACTTC.

CDR3 sequence reads: CATSRDLRGYTF. CDR3 sequence (DNA): TGTGCCACCAGCAGAGATCTCCGGGGCTACACCTTC. The rearrangement uses TRBV15 and TRBJ1-2; D not certain. The CDR3 spans 12 residues. Trimming pared 0 bases from V and 8 bases from J, leaving 7 bases between. The V gene's germline CDR1 is LNHNV and CDR2 YYDKDF (reference sequence).

The chain has TRBV7-9 and TRBJ1-5; D is possibly TRBD1 (5 bases). Looked up from germline, CDR1 is SEHNR and CDR2 is FQNEAQ (reference sequence). V lost 7 bases and J 2 bases, leaving 9 bases between the germline ends. The CDR3 is 13 amino acids. The CDR3 nucleotides are TGTGCCAGCACGCCGACAGGCAATCAGCCCCAGCATTTT. It is translated as CASTPTGNQPQHF.

The gene calls are TRBV6-1 and TRBJ2-5; TRBD1 matches 8 bases. The CDR3 sequence is 14 residues long. Germline V lookup: CDR1 MNHNS, CDR2 SASEGT. Losses at the gene ends were 7 bases for V and 9 bases for J; bases not matched to a gene: 13. The DNA of the CDR3 is TGTGCCAGCACTATAGGACTAACAGGGGGGTCCCAGTACTTC. Its protein product is CASTIGLTGGSQYF.

The chain links TRBV29-1 to TRBJ2-1, with 8 bases identical to TRBD2. Per the germline V gene, CDR1 is SQVTM and CDR2 is ANQGSEA. J gave up 2 bases and V 2 bases, and 5 bases lay outside the gene matches. This CDR3 is 15 amino acids long. In nucleotides, the CDR3 is TGCAGCGTTGAATGGCGGGAGGTTACCTACAATGAGCAGTTCTTC. Its translation: CSVEWREVTYNEQFF.

This rearrangement joins TRBV28 to TRBJ1-1; 10 bases map to TRBD1. The CDR3 extends over 15 amino acids. Germline trimming cut 3 bases from V and 8 bases from J; bases unmatched to any gene: 9. Germline loops: CDR1 MDHEN, CDR2 SYDVKM. The CDR3 DNA follows: TGTGCCAGCAGTTTCCCCGACAGGGGGCCTAGAGAAGCTTTCTTT. Amino acid sequence: CASSFPDRGPREAFF. The variable domain in full, with the rest retrieved from reference TRBV28 and TRBJ1-1, is DVKVTQSSRYLVKRTGEKVFLECVQDMDHENMFWYRQDPGLGLRLIYFSYDVKMKEKGDIPEGYSVSREKKERFSLILESASTNQTSMYLCASSFPDRGPREAFFGQGTRLTVV.

The chain carries TRBV2 and TRBJ2-3; D gene ambiguous. Germline CDR1 and CDR2: SNHLY and FYNNEI. Trimming stripped 2 bases from V and 5 bases from J, with 11 bases between. CDR3 length: 14 amino acids. As DNA, the CDR3 is TGTGCCAGCAGTGAACCCCCCAAGCGAGATACGCAGTATTTT. Encoded protein: CASSEPPKRDTQYF.

The CDR3 DNA reads TGTGCCAGCAGCCAAACAGACAGGGGAGAAGAGACCCAGTACTTC. Its protein product is CASSQTDRGEETQYF. The rearrangement joins TRBV5-6 to TRBJ2-5, with TRBD1 identical over 8 bases. The CDR3 spans 15 residues. In germline, CDR1 is SGHDT, CDR2 YYEEEE. With V trimmed by 4 bases and J by 3 bases, 8 bases remained unmatched. The full variable domain, its missing parts supplied by reference TRBV5-6 and TRBJ2-5, is DAGVTQSPTHLIKTRGQQVTLRCSPKSGHDTVSWYQQALGQGPQFIFQYYEEEERQRGNFPDRFSGHQFPNYSSELNVNALLLGDSALYLCASSQTDRGEETQYFGPGTRLLVL.